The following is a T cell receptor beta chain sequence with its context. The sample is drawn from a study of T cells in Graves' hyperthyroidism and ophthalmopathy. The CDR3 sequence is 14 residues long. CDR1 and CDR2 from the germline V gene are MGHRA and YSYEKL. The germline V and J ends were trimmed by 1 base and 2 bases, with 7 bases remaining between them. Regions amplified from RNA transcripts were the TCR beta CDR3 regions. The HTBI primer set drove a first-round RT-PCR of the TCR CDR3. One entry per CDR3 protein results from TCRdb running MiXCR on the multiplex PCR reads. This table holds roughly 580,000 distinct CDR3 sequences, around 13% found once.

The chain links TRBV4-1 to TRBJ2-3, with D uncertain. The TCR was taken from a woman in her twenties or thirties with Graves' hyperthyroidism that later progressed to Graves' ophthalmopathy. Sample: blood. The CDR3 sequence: CASSQGGPTDTQYF. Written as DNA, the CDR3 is TGCGCCAGCAGCCAAGGAGGCCCCACAGATACGCAGTATTTT.